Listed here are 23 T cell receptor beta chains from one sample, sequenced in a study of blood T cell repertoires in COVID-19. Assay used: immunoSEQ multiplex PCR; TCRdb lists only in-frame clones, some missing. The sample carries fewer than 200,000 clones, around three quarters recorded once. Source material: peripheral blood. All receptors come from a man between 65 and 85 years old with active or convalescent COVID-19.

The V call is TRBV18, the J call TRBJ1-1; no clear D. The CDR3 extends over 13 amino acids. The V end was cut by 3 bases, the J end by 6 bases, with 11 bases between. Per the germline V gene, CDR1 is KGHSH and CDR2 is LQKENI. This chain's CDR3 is CASSPGEIPEAFF. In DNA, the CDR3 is TGTGCCAGCTCACCCGGGGAGATCCCTGAAGCTTTCTTT.

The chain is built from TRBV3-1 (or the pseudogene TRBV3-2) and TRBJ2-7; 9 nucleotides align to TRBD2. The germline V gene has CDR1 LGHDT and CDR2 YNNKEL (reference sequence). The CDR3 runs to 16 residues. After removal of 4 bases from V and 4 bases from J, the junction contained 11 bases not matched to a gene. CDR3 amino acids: CASSPIGTSSRYEQYF. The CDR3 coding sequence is TGTGCCAGCAGCCCCATCGGGACTAGCTCCCGTTACGAGCAGTACTTC.

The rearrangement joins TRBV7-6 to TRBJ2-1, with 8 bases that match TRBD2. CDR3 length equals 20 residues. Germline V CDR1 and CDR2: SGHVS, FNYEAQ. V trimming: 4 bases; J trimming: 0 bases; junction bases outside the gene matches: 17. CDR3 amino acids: CASSSAPGLASVGSYNEQFF. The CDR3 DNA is TGTGCCAGCAGCTCCGCCCCCGGACTAGCTTCTGTCGGCTCCTACAATGAGCAGTTCTTC.

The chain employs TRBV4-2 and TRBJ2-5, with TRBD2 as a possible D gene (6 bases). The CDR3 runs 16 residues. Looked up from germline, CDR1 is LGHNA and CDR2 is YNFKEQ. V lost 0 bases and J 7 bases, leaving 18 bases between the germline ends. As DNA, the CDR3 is TGTGCCAGCAGCCAAGATTTAGGGACTCAGGGCGGGACCCAGTACTTC. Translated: CASSQDLGTQGGTQYF.

The DNA of the CDR3 is TGTGCCAGTAGTATAGCCCCGGGGGAGACCCAGTACTTC. Protein sequence: CASSIAPGETQYF. V gene TRBV19 combines with J gene TRBJ2-5; D may be TRBD2 (5 bases). The V and J ends lost 1 base and 5 bases respectively, with 8 bases between them. Germline CDR1 LNHDA, CDR2 SQIVND (reference sequence). This CDR3 comprises 13 residues. Drawing the rest from reference TRBV19 and TRBJ2-5, the complete variable domain is DGGITQSPKYLFRKEGQNVTLSCEQNLNHDAMYWYRQDPGQGLRLIYYSQIVNDFQKGDIAEGYSVSREKKESFPLTVTSAQKNPTAFYLCASSIAPGETQYFGPGTRLLVL.

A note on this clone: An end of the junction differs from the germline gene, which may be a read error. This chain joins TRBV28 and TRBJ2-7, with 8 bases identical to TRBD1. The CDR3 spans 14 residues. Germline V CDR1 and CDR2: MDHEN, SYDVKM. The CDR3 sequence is CVSSPQDRVDEQYF. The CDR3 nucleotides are TGTGTCAGCAGTCCCCAGGACAGGGTCGACGAGCAGTACTTC.

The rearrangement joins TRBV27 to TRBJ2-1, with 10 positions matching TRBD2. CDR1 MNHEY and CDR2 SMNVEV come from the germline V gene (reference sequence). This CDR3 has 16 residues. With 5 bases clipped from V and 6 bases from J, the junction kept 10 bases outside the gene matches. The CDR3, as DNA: TGTGCCAGCAGTCCATGGACTAGCGGTATTGGCAATGAGCAGTTCTTC. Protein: CASSPWTSGIGNEQFF.

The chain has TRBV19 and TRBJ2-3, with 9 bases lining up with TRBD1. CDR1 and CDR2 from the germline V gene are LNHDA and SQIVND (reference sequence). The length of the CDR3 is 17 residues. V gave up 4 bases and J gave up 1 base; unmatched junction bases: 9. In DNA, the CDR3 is TGTGCCAGTAGTAGCCTGAACAGGGGGCGTGGCACAGATACGCAGTATTTT. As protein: CASSSLNRGRGTDTQYF.

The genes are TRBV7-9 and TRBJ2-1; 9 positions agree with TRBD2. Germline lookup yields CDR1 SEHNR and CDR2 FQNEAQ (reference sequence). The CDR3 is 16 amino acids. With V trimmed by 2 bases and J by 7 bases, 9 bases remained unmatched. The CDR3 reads CASSLQVSGSWNEQFF. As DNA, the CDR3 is TGTGCCAGCAGCTTACAGGTTAGCGGGAGTTGGAATGAGCAGTTCTTC.

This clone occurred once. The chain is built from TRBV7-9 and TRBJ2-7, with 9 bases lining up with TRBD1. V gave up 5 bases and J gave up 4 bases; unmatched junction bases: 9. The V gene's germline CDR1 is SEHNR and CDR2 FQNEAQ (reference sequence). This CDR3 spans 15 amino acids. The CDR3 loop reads CASSAPVGQGYEQYF. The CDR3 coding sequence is TGTGCCAGCAGCGCGCCGGTGGGACAGGGATACGAGCAGTACTTC.

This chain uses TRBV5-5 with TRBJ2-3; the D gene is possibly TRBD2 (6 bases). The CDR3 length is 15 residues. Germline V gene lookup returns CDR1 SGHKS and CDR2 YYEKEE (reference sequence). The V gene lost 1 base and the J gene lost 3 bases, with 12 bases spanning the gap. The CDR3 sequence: CASSLIGGRTDTQYF. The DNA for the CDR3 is TGTGCCAGCAGCTTGATTGGGGGGAGAACAGATACGCAGTATTTT. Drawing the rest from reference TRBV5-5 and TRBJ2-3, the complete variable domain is DAGVTQSPTHLIKTRGQQVTLRCSPISGHKSVSWYQQVLGQGPQFIFQYYEKEERGRGNFPDRFSARQFPNYSSELNVNALLLGDSALYLCASSLIGGRTDTQYFGPGTRLTVL.

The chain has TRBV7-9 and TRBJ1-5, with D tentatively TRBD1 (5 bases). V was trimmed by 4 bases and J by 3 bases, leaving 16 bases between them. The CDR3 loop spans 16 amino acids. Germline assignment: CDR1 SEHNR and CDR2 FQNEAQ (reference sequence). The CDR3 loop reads CASSSSTRGYNQPQHF. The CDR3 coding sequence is TGTGCCAGCAGCTCATCCACCCGGGGGTACAATCAGCCCCAGCATTTT.

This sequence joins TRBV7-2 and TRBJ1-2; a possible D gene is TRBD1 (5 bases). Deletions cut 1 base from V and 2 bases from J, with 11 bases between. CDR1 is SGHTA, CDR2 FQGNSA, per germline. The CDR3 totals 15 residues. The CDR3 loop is CASSLELGRNYGYTF. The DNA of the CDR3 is TGTGCCAGCAGCTTAGAGCTGGGGCGAAACTATGGCTACACCTTC.

CDR3 amino acids: CASSLWGEGNQPQHF. Written as DNA, the CDR3 is TGTGCCAGCAGCCTATGGGGGGAGGGCAATCAGCCCCAGCATTTT. The chain carries TRBV5-5 and TRBJ1-5; perhaps TRBD1 as D (5 bases). The germline gives CDR1 SGHKS, CDR2 YYEKEE (reference sequence). The CDR3 has 15 amino acids. The ends were cut back, 4 bases at V and 2 bases at J, with 13 bases in the middle. The whole variable domain, filled in from reference TRBV5-5 and TRBJ1-5, reads DAGVTQSPTHLIKTRGQQVTLRCSPISGHKSVSWYQQVLGQGPQFIFQYYEKEERGRGNFPDRFSARQFPNYSSELNVNALLLGDSALYLCASSLWGEGNQPQHFGDGTRLSIL.

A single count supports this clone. CDR3 sequence reads: CASSEARLGWGYTF. The CDR3 DNA reads as TGTGCCAGCAGTGAAGCGCGGCTCGGCTGGGGCTACACCTTC. This chain joins TRBV2 and TRBJ1-2; D call uncertain. V was trimmed by 0 bases and J by 8 bases, leaving 13 bases between them. This CDR3 comprises 14 residues. Per the germline V gene, CDR1 is SNHLY and CDR2 is FYNNEI.

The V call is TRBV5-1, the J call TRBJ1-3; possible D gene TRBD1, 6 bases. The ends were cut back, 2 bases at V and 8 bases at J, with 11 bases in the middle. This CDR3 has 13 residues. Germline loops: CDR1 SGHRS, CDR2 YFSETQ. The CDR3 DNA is TGCGCCAGCAGCTTACAGGGTGGCGACACCATATATTTT. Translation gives CASSLQGGDTIYF.

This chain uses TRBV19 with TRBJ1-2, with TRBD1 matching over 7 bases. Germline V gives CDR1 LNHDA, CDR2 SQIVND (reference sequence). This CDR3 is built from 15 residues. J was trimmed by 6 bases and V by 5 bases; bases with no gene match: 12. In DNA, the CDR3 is TGTGCCAGTAGTGGGCTAGCTAGGGGGCGAGATGGCTACACCTTC. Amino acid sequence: CASSGLARGRDGYTF.

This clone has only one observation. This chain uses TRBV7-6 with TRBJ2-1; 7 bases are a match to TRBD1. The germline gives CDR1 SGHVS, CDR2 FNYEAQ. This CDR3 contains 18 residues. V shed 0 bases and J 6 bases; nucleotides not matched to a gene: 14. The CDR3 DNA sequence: TGTGCCAGCAGCTTAGCCCTCCTCCGGGACAGCTTAATCAATGAGCAGTTCTTC. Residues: CASSLALLRDSLINEQFF. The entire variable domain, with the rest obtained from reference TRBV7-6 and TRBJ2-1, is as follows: GAGVSQSPRYKVTKRGQDVALRCDPISGHVSLYWYRQALGQGPEFLTYFNYEAQQDKSGLPNDRFSAERPEGSISTLTIQRTEQRDSAMYRCASSLALLRDSLINEQFFGPGTRLTVL.

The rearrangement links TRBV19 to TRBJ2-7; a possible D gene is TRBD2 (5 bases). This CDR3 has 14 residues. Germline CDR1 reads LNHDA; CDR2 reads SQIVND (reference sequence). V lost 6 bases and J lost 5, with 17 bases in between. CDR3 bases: TGTGCCAGTAGCCCGAGTGAAGGGAGCCACGAGCAGTACTTC. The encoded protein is CASSPSEGSHEQYF.

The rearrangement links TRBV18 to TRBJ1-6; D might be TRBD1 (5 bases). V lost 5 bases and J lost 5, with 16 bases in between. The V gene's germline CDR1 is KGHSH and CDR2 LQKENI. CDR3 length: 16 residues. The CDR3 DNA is TGTGCCAGCTCAACATCCCTGGCAGGGAATAATTCACCCCTCCACTTT. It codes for CASSTSLAGNNSPLHF.

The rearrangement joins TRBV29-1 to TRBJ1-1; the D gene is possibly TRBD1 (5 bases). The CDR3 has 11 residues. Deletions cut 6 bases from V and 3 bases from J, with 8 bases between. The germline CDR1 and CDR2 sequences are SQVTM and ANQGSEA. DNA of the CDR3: TGCAGCGTCTGGGGGGACACTGAAGCTTTCTTT. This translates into CSVWGDTEAFF. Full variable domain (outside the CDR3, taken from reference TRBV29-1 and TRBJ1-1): SAVISQKPSRDICQRGTSLTIQCQVDSQVTMMFWYRQQPGQSLTLIATANQGSEATYESGFVIDKFPISRPNLTFSTLTVSNMSPEDSSIYLCSVWGDTEAFFGQGTRLTVV.

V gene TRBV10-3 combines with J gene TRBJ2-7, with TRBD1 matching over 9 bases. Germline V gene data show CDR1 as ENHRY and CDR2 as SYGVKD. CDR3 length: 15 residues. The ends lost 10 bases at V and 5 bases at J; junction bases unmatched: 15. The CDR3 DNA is TGTGCCACCATTCGGACAGGGGATTCGTTCAACGAGCAGTACTTC. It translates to CATIRTGDSFNEQYF.

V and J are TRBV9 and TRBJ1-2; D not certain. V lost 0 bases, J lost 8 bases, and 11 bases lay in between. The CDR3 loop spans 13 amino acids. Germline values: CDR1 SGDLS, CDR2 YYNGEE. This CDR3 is CASSVGAAWGYTF. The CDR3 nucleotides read TGTGCCAGCAGCGTAGGGGCAGCTTGGGGCTACACCTTC.